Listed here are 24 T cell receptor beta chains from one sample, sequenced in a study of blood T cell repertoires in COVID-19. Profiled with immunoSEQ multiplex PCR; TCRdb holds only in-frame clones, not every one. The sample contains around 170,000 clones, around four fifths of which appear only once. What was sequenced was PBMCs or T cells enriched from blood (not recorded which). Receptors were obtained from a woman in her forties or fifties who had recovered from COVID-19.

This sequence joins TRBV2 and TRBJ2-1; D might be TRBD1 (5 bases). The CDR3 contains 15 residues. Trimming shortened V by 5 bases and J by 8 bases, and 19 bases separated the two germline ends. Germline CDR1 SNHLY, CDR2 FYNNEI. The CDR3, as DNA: TGTGCCAGCAGTATATCGGTTGGGGCCTTCGATGAGCAGTTCTTC. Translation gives CASSISVGAFDEQFF.

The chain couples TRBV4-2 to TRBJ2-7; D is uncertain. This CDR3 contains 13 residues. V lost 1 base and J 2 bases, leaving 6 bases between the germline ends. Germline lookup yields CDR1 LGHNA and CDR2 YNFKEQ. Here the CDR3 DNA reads TGTGCCAGCAGCCAAGCCGAGGCCTACGAGCAGTACTTC. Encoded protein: CASSQAEAYEQYF.

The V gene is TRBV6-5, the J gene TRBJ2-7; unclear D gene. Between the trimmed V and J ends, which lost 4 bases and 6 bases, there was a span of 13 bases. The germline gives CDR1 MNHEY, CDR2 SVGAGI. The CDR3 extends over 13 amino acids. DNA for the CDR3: TGTGCCAGCAGTTCGAGTAGAGCGACCGAGCAGTACTTC. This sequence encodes CASSSSRATEQYF.

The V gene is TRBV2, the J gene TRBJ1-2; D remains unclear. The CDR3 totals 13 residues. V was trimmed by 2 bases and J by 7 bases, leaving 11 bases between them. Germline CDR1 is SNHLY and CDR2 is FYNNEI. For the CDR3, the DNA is TGTGCCAGCAGTGAAACTCCTGTCGGTGGCTACACCTTC. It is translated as CASSETPVGGYTF.

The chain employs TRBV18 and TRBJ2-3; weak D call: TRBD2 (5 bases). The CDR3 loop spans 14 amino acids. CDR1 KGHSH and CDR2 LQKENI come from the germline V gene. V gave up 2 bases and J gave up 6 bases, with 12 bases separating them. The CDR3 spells CASSPGLARDTQYF. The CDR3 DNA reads TGTGCCAGCTCACCAGGGCTAGCACGGGATACGCAGTATTTT.

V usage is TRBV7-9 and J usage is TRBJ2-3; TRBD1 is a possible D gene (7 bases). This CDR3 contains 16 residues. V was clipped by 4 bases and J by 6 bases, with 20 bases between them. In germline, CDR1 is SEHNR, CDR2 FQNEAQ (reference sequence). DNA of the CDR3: TGTGCCAGCAGCTCAGGGGGACTTTTCACACAGGATACGCAGTATTTT. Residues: CASSSGGLFTQDTQYF. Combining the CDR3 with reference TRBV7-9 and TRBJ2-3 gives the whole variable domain DTGVSQNPRHKITKRGQNVTFRCDPISEHNRLYWYRQTLGQGPEFLTYFQNEAQLEKSRLLSDRFSAERPKGSFSTLEIQRTEQGDSAMYLCASSSGGLFTQDTQYFGPGTRLTVL.

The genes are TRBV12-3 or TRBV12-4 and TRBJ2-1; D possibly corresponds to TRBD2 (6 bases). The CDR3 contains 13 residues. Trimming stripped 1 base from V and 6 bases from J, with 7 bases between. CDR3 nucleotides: TGTGCCAGCAGTTTAGGGGGAGGCAATGAGCAGTTCTTC. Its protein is CASSLGGGNEQFF.

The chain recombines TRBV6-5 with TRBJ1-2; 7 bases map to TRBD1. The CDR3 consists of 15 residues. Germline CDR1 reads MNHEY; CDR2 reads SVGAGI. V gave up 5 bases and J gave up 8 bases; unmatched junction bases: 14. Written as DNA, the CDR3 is TGTGCCAGCAGTAGACAGGGAGGTGTCGGGGACGGCTACACCTTC. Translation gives CASSRQGGVGDGYTF.

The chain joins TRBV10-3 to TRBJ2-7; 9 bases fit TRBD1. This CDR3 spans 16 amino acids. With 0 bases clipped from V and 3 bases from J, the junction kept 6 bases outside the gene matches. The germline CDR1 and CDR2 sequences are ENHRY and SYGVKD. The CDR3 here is CAISESGTGIYYEQYF. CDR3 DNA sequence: TGTGCCATCAGTGAGTCCGGGACAGGGATTTACTACGAGCAGTACTTC.

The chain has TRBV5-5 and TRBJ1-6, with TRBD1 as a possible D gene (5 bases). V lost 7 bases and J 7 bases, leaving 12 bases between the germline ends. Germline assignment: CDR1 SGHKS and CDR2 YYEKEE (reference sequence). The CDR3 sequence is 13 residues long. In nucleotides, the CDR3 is TGTGCCAGCCAGACAGTGGAAAATTCACCCCTCCACTTT. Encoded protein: CASQTVENSPLHF.

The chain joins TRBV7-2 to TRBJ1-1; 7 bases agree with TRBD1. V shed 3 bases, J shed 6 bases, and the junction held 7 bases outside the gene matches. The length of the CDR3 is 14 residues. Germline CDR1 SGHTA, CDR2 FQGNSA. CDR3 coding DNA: TGTGCCAGCAGCTTTGAGGGGGCAGTCGCTGAAGCTTTCTTT. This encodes CASSFEGAVAEAFF. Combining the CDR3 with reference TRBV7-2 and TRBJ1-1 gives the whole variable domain GAGVSQSPSNKVTEKGKDVELRCDPISGHTALYWYRQSLGQGLEFLIYFQGNSAPDKSGLPSDRFSAERTGGSVSTLTIQRTQQEDSAVYLCASSFEGAVAEAFFGQGTRLTVV.

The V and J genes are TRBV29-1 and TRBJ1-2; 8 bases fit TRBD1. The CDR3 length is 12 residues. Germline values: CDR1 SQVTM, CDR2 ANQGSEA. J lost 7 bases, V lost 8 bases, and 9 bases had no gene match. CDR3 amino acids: CSIGQGLSGYTF. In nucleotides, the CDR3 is TGCAGCATCGGACAGGGATTGAGTGGCTACACCTTC.

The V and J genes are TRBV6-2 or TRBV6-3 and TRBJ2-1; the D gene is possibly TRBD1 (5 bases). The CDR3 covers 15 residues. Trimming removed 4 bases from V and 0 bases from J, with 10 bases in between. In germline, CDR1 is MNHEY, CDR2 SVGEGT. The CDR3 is CASSSGLSSYNEQFF. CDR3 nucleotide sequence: TGTGCCAGCAGTTCAGGGCTGAGCTCCTACAATGAGCAGTTCTTC.

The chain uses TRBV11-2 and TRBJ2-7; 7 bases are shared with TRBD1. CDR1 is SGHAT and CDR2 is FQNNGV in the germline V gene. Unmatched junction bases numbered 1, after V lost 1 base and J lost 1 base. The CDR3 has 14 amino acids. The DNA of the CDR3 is TGTGCCAGCAGCTTAGTGACAGGGTCCTACGAGCAGTACTTC. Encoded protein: CASSLVTGSYEQYF.

The CDR3 region has the DNA TGTGCCAGTAGTATAGACGGAGGGATGAACACTGAAGCTTTCTTT. This sequence encodes CASSIDGGMNTEAFF. The gene calls are TRBV19 and TRBJ1-1, with D uncertain. Trimming shortened V by 0 bases and J by 0 bases, and 8 bases separated the two germline ends. This CDR3 has 15 amino acids. Germline V lookup: CDR1 LNHDA, CDR2 SQIVND (reference sequence).

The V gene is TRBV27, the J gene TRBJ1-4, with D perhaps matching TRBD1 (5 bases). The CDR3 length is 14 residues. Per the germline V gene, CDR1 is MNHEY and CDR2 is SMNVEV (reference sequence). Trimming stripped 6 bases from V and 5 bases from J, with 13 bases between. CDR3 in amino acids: CASSAWGQNEKLFF. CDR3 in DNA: TGTGCCAGCAGCGCGTGGGGCCAGAATGAAAAACTGTTTTTT.

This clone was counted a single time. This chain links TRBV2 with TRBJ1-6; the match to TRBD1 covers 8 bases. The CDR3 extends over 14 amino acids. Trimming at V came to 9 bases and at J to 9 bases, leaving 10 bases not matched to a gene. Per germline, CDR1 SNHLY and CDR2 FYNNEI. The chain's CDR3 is CASQGDRGISPLHF. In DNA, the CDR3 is TGTGCCAGTCAGGGAGACAGGGGAATTTCACCCCTCCACTTT.

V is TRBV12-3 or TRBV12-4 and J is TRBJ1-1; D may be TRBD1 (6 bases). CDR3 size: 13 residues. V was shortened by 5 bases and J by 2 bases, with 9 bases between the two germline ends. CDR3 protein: CASSGGFNTEAFF. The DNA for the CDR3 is TGTGCCAGCAGTGGGGGCTTTAACACTGAAGCTTTCTTT.

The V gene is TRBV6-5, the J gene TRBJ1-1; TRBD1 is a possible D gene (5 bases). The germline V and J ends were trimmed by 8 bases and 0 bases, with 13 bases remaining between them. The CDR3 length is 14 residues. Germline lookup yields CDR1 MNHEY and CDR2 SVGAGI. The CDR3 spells CASFIGGMNTEAFF. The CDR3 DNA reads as TGTGCCAGCTTTATCGGGGGAATGAACACTGAAGCTTTCTTT.

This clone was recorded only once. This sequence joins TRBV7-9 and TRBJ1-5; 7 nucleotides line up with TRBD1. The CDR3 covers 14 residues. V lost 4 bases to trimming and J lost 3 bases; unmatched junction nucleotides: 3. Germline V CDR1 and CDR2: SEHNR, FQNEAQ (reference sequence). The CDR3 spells CASSSGGPNQPQHF. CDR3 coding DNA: TGTGCCAGCAGCTCAGGGGGGCCCAATCAGCCCCAGCATTTT.

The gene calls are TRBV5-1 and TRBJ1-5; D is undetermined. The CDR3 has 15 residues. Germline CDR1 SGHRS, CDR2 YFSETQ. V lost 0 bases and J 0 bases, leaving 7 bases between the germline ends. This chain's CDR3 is CASSLDNNSNQPQHF. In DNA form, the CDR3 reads TGCGCCAGCAGCTTGGATAATAATAGCAATCAGCCCCAGCATTTT.

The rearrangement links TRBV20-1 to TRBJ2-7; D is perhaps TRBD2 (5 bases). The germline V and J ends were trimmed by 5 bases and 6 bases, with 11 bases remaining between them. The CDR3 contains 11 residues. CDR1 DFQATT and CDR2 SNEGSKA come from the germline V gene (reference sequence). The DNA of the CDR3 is TGCAGTGCTCGTGCGGGTGGCGAGCAGTACTTC. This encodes CSARAGGEQYF.

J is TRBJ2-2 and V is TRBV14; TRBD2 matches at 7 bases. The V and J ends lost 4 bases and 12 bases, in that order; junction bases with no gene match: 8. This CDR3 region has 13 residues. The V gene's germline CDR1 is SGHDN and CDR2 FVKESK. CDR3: CASSLAGLSKLFF. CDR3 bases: TGTGCCAGCAGCCTCGCGGGACTATCCAAGCTGTTTTTT.

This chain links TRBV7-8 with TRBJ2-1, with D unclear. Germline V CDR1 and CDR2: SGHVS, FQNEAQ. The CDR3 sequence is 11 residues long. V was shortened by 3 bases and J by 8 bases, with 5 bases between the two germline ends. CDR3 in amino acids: CASSFGHEQFF. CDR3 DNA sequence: TGTGCCAGCAGCTTTGGGCATGAGCAGTTCTTC.